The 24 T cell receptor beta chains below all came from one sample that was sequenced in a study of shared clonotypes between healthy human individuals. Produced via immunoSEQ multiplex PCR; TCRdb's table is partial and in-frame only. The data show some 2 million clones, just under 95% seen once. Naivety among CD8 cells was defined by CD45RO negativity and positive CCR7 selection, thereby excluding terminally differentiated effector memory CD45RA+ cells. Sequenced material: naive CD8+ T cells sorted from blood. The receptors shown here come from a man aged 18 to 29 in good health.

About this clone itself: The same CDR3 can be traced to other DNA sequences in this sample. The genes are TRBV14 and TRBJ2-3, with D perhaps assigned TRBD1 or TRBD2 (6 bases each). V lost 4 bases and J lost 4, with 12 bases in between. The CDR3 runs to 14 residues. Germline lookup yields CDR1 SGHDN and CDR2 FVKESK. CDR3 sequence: CASSLQGLPDTQYF. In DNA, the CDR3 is TGTGCCAGCAGCCTACAGGGACTCCCAGATACGCAGTATTTT. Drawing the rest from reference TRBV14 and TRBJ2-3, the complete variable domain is EAGVTQFPSHSVIEKGQTVTLRCDPISGHDNLYWYRRVMGKEIKFLLHFVKESKQDESGMPNNRFLAERTGGTYSTLKVQPAELEDSGVYFCASSLQGLPDTQYFGPGTRLTVL.

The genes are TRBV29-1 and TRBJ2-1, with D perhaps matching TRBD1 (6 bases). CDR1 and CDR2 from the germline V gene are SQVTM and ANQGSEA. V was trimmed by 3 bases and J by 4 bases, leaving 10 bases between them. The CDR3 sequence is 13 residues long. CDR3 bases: TGCAGCGTTGAGGGGGCGAATTACAATGAGCAGTTCTTC. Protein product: CSVEGANYNEQFF.

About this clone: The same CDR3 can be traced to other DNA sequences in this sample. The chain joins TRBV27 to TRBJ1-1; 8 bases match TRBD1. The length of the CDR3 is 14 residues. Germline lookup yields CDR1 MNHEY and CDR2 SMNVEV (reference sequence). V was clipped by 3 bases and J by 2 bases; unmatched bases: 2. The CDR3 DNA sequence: TGTGCCAGCAGTTTTACAGGGGGAAACACTGAAGCTTTCTTT. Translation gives CASSFTGGNTEAFF.

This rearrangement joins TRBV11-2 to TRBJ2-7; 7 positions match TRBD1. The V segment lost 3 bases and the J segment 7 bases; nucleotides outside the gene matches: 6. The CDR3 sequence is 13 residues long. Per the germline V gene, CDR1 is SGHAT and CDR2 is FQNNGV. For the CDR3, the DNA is TGTGCCAGCAGCTTTGATGGACAGGTGGAGCAGTACTTC. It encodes CASSFDGQVEQYF.

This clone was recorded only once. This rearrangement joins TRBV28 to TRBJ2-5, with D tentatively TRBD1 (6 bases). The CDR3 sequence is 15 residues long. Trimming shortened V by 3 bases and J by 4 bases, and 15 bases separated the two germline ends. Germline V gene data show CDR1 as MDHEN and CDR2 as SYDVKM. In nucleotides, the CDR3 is TGTGCCAGCAGTTTTATAGGGGGAAAGGGAGAGACCCAGTACTTC. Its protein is CASSFIGGKGETQYF.

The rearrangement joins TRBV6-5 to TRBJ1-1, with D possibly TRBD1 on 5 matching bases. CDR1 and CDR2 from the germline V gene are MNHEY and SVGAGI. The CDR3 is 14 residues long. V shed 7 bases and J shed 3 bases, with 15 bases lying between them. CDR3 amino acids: CASNRGAPDTEAFF. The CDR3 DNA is TGTGCCAGCAATAGGGGAGCCCCCGACACTGAAGCTTTCTTT.

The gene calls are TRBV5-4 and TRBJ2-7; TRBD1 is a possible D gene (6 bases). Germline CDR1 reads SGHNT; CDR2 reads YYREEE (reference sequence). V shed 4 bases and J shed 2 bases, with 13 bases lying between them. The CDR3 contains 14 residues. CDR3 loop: CASSAIQGTYEQYF. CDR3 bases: TGTGCCAGCAGCGCGATACAGGGAACCTACGAGCAGTACTTC.

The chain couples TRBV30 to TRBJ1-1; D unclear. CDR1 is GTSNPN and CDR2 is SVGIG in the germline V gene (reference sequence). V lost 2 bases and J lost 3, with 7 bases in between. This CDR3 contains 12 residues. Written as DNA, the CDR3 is TGTGCCTGGAGTCCCATGTACACTGAAGCTTTCTTT. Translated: CAWSPMYTEAFF.

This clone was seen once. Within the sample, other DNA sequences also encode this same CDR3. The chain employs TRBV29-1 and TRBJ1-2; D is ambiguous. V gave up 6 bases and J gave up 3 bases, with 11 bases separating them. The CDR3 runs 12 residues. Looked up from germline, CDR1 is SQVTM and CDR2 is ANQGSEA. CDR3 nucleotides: TGCAGCGTCTTAGGCCAGGACTATGGCTACACCTTC. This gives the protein CSVLGQDYGYTF.

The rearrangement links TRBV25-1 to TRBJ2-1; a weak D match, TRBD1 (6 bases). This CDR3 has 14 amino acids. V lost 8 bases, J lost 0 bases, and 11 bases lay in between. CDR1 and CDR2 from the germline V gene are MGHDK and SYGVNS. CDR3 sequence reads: CASGDRSSYNEQFF. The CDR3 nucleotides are TGTGCCAGCGGAGACAGGAGCTCCTACAATGAGCAGTTCTTC.

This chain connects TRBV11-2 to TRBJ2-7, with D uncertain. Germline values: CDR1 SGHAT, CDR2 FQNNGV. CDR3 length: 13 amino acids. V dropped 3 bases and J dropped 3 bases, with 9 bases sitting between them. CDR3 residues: CASSFGPGYEQYF. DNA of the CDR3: TGTGCCAGCAGCTTCGGACCGGGCTACGAGCAGTACTTC.

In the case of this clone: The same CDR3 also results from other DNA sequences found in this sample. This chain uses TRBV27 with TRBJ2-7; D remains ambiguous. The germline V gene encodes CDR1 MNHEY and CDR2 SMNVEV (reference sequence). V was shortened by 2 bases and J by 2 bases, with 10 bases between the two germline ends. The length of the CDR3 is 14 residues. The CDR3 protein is CASSLSPEPYEQYF. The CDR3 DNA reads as TGTGCCAGCAGTTTAAGTCCGGAACCCTACGAGCAGTACTTC.

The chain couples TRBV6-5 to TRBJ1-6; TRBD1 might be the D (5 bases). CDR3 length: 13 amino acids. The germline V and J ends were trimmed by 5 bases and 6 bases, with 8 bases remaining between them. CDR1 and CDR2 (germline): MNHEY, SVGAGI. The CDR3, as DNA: TGTGCCAGCAGTGCGGGGGGTAATTCACCCCTCCACTTT. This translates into CASSAGGNSPLHF.

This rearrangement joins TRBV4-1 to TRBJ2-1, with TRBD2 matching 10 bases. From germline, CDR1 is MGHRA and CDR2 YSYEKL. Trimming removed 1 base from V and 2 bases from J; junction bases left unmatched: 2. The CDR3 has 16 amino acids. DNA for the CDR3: TGCGCCAGCAGCCAAGGGACTAGCGGACCCTACAATGAGCAGTTCTTC. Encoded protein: CASSQGTSGPYNEQFF.

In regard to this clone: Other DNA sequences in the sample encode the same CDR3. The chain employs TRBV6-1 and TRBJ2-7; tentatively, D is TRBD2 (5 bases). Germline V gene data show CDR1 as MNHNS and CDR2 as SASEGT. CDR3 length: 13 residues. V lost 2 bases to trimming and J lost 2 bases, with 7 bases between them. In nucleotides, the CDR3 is TGTGCCAGCAGTGAAAGAGGGCCCTACGAGCAGTACTTC. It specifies CASSERGPYEQYF.

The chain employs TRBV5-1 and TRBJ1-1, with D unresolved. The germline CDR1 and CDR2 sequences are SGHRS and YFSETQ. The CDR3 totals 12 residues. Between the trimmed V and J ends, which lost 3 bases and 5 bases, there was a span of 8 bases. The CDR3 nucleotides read TGCGCCAGCAGCTACACTGGTACTGAAGCTTTCTTT. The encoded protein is CASSYTGTEAFF.

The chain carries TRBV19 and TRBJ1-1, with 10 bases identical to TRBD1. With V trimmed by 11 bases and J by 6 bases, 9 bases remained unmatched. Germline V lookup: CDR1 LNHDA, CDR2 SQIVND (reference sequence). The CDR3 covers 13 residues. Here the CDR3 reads CAVQDRGRAEAFF. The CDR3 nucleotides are TGTGCCGTTCAAGACAGGGGGCGGGCTGAAGCTTTCTTT.

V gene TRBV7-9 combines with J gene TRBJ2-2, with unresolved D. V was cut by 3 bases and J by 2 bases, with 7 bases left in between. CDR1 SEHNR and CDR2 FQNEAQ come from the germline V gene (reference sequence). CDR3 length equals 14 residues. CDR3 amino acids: CASSFSLNTGELFF. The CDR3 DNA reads TGTGCCAGCAGCTTTTCACTCAACACCGGGGAGCTGTTTTTT.

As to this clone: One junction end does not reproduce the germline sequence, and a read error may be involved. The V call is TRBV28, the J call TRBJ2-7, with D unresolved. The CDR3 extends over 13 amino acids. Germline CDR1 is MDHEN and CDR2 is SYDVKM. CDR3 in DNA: TGTGCCAGCACTCCTCGTGTTGCGGCTCCCTTTACCTTC. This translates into CASTPRVAAPFTF.

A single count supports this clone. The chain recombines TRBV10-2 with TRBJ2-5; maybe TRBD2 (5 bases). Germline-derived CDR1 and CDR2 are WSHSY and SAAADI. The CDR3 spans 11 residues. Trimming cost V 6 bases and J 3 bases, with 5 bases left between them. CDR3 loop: CASSGEETQYF. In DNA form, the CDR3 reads TGCGCCAGCAGCGGGGAAGAGACCCAGTACTTC.

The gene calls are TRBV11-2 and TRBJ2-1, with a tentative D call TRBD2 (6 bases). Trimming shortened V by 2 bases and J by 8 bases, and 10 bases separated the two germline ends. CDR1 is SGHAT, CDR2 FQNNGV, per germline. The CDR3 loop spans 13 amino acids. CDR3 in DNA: TGTGCCAGCAGCTTAACGGGGGTTGATGAGCAGTTCTTC. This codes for CASSLTGVDEQFF.

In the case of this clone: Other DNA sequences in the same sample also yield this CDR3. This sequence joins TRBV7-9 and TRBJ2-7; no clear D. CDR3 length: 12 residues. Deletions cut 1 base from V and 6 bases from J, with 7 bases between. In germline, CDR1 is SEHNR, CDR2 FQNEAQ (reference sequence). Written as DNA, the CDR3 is TGTGCCAGCAGCTTAGTTCGCACCGAGCAGTACTTC. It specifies CASSLVRTEQYF.

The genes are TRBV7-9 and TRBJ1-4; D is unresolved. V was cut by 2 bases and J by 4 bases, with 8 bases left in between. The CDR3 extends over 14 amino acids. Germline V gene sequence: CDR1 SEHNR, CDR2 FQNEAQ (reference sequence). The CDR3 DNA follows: TGTGCCAGCAGCTTAAATGGACTTAATGAAAAACTGTTTTTT. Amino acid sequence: CASSLNGLNEKLFF.

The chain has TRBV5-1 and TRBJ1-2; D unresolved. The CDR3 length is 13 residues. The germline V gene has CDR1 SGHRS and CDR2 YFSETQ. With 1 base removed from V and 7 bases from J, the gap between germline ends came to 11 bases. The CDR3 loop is CASSLLRAGGYTF. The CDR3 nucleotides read TGCGCCAGCAGCTTGCTCCGCGCGGGTGGCTACACCTTC. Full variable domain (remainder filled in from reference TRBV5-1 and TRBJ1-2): KAGVTQTPRYLIKTRGQQVTLSCSPISGHRSVSWYQQTPGQGLQFLFEYFSETQRNKGNFPGRFSGRQFSNSRSEMNVSTLELGDSALYLCASSLLRAGGYTFGSGTRLTVV.